This is a list of T cell receptor beta chains from one sample in a study of shared T cell receptors in the human thymus. The method was immunoSEQ multiplex PCR; TCRdb's version includes in-frame clones alone and lacks a portion of them. In the table there are about 380,000 clones, 95% of which are singletons. The specimen sequenced was thymocytes. The receptors come from a human donor. Both conserved end residues are part of each CDR3. The order of the fields is clone size, V gene, J gene, D gene, CDR3 DNA, CDR3 protein. The D gene is left open where the match is weak. Size tells how often a clone was seen (once, few, many) or the class of an expanded clone, and some rows leave it out.

once	TRBV28	TRBJ2-5	TRBD2	TGTGCCAGCAGCTCCTTACTTTGGACGGGGGAGGGAAGGCAAGAGACCCAGTACTTC	CASSSLLWTGEGRQETQYF
-	TRBV7-6	TRBJ2-1	TRBD2	TGTGCCAGCAGCCGCCTCGGGACTAGCGGGAGTGATGAGCAGTTCTTC	CASSRLGTSGSDEQFF
-	TRBV1	TRBJ2-1	-	TGCACCAGCAGCCACCTTTCGAAGAGCGGGAGCGGACTTGAGCAGTTCTTC	CTSSHLSKSGSGLEQFF
-	TRBV14	TRBJ2-3	-	TGTGCCAGCAGCCAAGATGATCCTAGCGGCACAGATACGCAGTATTTT	CASSQDDPSGTDTQYF
-	TRBV28	TRBJ1-5	-	TGTGCCAGCAGTAGTTTACCCAATCAGCCCCAGCATTTT	CASSSLPNQPQHF
few	TRBV30	TRBJ2-2	-	TGTGCCTGGAGTTTAGGACCCGGGCGGGTCGGGGAGCTGTTTTTT	CAWSLGPGRVGELFF
-	TRBV4-1	TRBJ2-1	-	TGCGCCAGCAGCCAGAGGAGCGGGTTGCCCTCCTACAATGAGCAGTTCTTC	CASSQRSGLPSYNEQFF
once	TRBV6-5	TRBJ1-4	TRBD1	TGTGCCAGCAGCCCAGGGGGCGGCCCTAATGAAAAACTGTTTTTT	CASSPGGGPNEKLFF
-	TRBV7-6	TRBJ2-3	-	TGTGCCAGCAGCTCCAGGGGATTCACAGATACGCAGTATTTT	CASSSRGFTDTQYF
-	TRBV5-6	TRBJ1-1	TRBD1	TGTGCCAGCAGCTGGGACAGGCTCACTGAAGCTTTCTTT	CASSWDRLTEAFF
-	TRBV28	TRBJ1-3	-	TGTGCCAGCAGTTCTGAGACGTACTCTGGAAACACCATATATTTT	CASSSETYSGNTIYF
-	TRBV18	TRBJ2-1	TRBD2	TGTGCCAGCTCACCCCTCCGACTAGCGGGAGAATCCTACAATGAGCAGTTCTTC	CASSPLRLAGESYNEQFF
-	TRBV11-3	TRBJ2-7	TRBD2	TGTGCCAGCAGCTGCGGCCCCATCACTCAGCGGGACTCCTACGAGCAGTACTTC	CASSCGPITQRDSYEQYF